What follows describes a single T cell receptor beta chain. Construction of the TCRbeta library involved unique molecular identifiers. TCRdb used MiXCR to reprocess the PCR reads, holding one entry per CDR3 protein. The sample holds hundreds of thousands of distinct CDR3 sequences, roughly 15% seen once. The data are from a study of T-cell reconstitution after alpha-beta-depleted transplantation in children. CDR1 and CDR2 from the germline V gene are SEHNR and FQNEAQ (reference sequence). There are 14 residues in the CDR3. V lost 7 bases and J 5 bases, leaving 17 bases between the germline ends. The sequences come from PBMCs from the stem cell graft donor, collected from the stem cell graft. The J gene is TRBJ1-1, the V gene TRBV7-9; D perhaps matches TRBD1 (6 bases). The origin of this receptor is a human donor who donated a stem cell graft to a child with acute myeloid leukemia. The CDR3 DNA reads as TGTGCCAGCACCAAACAGGGTGAGGTAACTGAAGCTTTCTTT. Amino acids: CASTKQGEVTEAFF.